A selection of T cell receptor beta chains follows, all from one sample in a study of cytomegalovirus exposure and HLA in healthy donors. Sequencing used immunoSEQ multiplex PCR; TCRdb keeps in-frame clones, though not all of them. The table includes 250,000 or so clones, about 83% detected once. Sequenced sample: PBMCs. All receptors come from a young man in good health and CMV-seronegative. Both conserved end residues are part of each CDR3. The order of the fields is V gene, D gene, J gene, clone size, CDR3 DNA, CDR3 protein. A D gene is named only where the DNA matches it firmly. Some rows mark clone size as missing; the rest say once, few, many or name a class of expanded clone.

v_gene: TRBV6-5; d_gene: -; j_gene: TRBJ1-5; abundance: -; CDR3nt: TGTGCCAGCAGTTATTCGGGGACATCCAATCAGCCCCAGCATTTT; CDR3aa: CASSYSGTSNQPQHF
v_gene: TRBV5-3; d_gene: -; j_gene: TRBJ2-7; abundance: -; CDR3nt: TGTGCCAGAAAGAGAGCGGAGAGCTCCTACGAGCAGTACTTC; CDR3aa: CARKRAESSYEQYF
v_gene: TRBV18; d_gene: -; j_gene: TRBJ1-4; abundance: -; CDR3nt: TGTGCCAGCTCACCACGCGGGACCCAGGAAAAACTGTTTTTT; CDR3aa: CASSPRGTQEKLFF
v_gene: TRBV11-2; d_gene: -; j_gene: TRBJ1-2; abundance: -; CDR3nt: TGTGCCAGCAGCGTGGGACACGGGCGGAGCTACACCTTC; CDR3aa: CASSVGHGRSYTF
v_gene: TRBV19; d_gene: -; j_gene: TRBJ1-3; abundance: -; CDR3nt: TGTGCCAGCCTGCTGAGGGGGAACTCTGGAAACACCATATATTTT; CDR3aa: CASLLRGNSGNTIYF
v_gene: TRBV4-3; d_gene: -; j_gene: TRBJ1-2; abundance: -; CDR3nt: TGCGCCAGCAGCCAAGAAGAACGGGGGACCTATGGCTACACCTTC; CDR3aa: CASSQEERGTYGYTF
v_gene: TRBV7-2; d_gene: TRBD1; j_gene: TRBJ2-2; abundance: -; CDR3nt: TGTGCCAGCAGCCCACAGGGGGCGCGGACCGGGGAGCTGTTTTTT; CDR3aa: CASSPQGARTGELFF
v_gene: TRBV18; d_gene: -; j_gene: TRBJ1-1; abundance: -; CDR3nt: TGTGCCAGCTCACCTTTTGAGGTTATGAACACTGAAGCTTTCTTT; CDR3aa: CASSPFEVMNTEAFF
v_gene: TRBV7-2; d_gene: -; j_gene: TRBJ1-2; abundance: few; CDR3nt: TGTGCCAGCAGCCTAACAGGTTTGGACTACACCTTC; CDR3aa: CASSLTGLDYTF
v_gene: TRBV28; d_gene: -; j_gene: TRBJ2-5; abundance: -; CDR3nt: TGTGCCAGCAGTTTGGGCAGGGAAGAGACCCAGTACTTC; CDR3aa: CASSLGREETQYF
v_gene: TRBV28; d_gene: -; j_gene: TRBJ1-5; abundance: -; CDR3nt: TGTGCCAGCAAAGGGGAGGGCTCGCGGAGGGCGGATCAGCCCCAGCATTTT; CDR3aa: CASKGEGSRRADQPQHF
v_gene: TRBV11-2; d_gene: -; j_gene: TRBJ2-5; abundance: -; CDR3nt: TGTGCCAGCAGCTTAGGCAGGTACCAAGAGACCCAGTACTTC; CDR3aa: CASSLGRYQETQYF
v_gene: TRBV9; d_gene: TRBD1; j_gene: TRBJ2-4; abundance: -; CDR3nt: TGTGCCAGCAGCCCCCGACAGGGGGCTGAGTCCAAAAACATTCAGTACTTC; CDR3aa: CASSPRQGAESKNIQYF
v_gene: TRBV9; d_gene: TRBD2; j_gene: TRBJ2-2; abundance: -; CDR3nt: TGTGCCAGCAGCGGAATAGCGGGGGGGCCCACCGGGGAGCTGTTTTTT; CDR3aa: CASSGIAGGPTGELFF
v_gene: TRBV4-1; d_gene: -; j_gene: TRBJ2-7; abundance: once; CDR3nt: TGCGCCAGCAGCCCCTATAGTGGGAGTATGGCCGAGCAGTACTTC; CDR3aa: CASSPYSGSMAEQYF
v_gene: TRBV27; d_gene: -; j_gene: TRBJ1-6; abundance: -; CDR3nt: TGTGCCAGCAGTTTATCAACAGGGCCGAATTCACCCCTCCACTTT; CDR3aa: CASSLSTGPNSPLHF
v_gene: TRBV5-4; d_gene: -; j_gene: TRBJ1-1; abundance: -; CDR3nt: TGTGCCAGCAGCTTGGTGCAGGGCGGTGGGTCAGAAGCTTTCTTT; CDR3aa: CASSLVQGGGSEAFF
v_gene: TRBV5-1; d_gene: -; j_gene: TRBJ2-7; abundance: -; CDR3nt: TGCGCCAGCAGCCCGATAGCGAGCTCCTACGAGCAGTACTTC; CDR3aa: CASSPIASSYEQYF
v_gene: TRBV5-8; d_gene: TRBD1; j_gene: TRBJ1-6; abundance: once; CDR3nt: TGTGCCAGCAGCTTATTGAGGGGACAGATGAATTCACCCCTCCACTTT; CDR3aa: CASSLLRGQMNSPLHF
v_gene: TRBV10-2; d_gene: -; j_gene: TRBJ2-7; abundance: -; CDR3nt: TGCGCCAGCAGTGACGGGGGCTCCTACGAGCAGTACTTC; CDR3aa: CASSDGGSYEQYF
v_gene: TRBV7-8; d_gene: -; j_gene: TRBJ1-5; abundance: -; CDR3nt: TGTGCCAGCAGCCCCATCCGCGGCGAGGCGGGCAATCAGCCCCAGCATTTT; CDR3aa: CASSPIRGEAGNQPQHF
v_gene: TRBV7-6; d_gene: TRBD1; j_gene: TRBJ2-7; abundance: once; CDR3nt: TGTGCCAGCAGCTTAGAGCAGGTGGGACAGGGGGCCTACGAGCAGTACTTC; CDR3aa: CASSLEQVGQGAYEQYF
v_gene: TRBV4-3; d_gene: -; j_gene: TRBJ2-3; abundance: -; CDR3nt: TGCGCCAGCAGCCAAGCACTTCGAGATACGCAGTATTTT; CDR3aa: CASSQALRDTQYF
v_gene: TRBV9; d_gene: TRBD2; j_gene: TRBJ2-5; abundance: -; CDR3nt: TGTGCCAGCAGCATAACCGGGGGGATCCGGGAGACCCAGTACTTC; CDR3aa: CASSITGGIRETQYF
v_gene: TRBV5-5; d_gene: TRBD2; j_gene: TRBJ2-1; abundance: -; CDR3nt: TGTGCCAGCAGCTTATACGGCGGGGAGGGGTACAATGAGCAGTTCTTC; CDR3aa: CASSLYGGEGYNEQFF
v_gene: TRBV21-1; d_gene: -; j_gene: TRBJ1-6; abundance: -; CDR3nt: TGTGCCAGCAGCAAAGGGAAAGGGGGCATCGAATATAATTCACCCCTCCACTTT; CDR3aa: CASSKGKGGIEYNSPLHF
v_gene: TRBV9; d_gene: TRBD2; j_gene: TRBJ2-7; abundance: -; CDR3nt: TGTGCCAGCAGCTCAGGGACTAGCGGGGGGCAATACGAGCAGTACTTC; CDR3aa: CASSSGTSGGQYEQYF
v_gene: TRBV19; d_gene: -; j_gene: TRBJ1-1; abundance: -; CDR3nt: TGTGCCAGTAGTATTATCCAGGGGTTTGAAGCTTTCTTT; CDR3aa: CASSIIQGFEAFF
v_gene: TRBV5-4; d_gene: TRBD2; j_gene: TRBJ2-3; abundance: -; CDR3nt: TGTGCCAGCAGCTCGGGACTAGCGGGGAGCGATACGCAGTATTTT; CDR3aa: CASSSGLAGSDTQYF
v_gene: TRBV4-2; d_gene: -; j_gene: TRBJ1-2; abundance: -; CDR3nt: TGTGCCAGCAGCCAAGACCTGAGACAGGCAACTAACTATGGCTACACCTTC; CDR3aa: CASSQDLRQATNYGYTF
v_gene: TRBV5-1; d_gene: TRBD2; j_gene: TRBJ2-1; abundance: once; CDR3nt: TGCGCCAGCAGCTTGGCAGCGGGAGATGGGGCCAATGAGCAGTTCTTC; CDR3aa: CASSLAAGDGANEQFF
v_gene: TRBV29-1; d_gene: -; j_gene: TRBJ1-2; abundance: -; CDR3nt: TGCAGCGTTGAGGTACTAAATGGCTACACCTTC; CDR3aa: CSVEVLNGYTF
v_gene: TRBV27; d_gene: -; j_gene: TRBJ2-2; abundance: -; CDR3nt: TGTGCCAGCAGTTTACGGGGGGAGCTGTTTTTT; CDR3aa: CASSLRGELFF
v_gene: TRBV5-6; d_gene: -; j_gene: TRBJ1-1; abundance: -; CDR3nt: TGTGCCAGCAGCAACGACATATTGAACACTGAAGCTTTCTTT; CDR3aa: CASSNDILNTEAFF
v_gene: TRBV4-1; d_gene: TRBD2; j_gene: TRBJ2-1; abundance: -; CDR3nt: TGCGCCAGCAGCACTCGGACCGGGACTAGCTTTAATGAGCAGTTCTTC; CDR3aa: CASSTRTGTSFNEQFF
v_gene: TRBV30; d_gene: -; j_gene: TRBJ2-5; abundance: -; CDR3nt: TGTGCCTGGAGCCCTGGGGGGACCGGAGAGACCCAGTACTTC; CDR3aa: CAWSPGGTGETQYF
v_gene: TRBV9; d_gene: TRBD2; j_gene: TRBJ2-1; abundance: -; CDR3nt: TGTGCCAGCAGCTCTCCACTAGCGGGAGCCTTCTATGAGCAGTTCTTC; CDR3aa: CASSSPLAGAFYEQFF
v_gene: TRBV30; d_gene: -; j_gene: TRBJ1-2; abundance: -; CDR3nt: TGTAATTCGGAGAAGGACAACTCCCACAACCACTATGGCTACACCTTC; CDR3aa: CNSEKDNSHNHYGYTF
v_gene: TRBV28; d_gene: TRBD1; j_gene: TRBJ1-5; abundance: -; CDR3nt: TGTGCCAGCAGTGAACAGGGGTTTAGCAATCAGCCCCAGCATTTT; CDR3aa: CASSEQGFSNQPQHF
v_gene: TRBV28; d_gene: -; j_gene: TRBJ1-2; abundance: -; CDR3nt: TGTGCCAGCAGTTCCAATCTCCGAGAAGGCTACACCTTC; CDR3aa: CASSSNLREGYTF
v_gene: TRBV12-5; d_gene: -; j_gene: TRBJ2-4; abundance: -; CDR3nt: TGTGCTAGTGGTTTATGGGACTCCCTAGTTCAGTACTTC; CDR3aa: CASGLWDSLVQYF
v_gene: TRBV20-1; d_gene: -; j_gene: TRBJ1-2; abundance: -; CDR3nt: TGCAGTGCTAGTAGGCGGGATGGCTACACCTTC; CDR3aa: CSASRRDGYTF
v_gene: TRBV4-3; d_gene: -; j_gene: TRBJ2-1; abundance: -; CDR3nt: TGCGCCAGCAGCCCTAGACTAGGCGGGACCTCCTACAATGAGCAGTTCTTC; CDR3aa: CASSPRLGGTSYNEQFF
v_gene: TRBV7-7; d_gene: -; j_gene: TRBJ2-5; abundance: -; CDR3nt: TGTGCTAGCAGCTTAGCTCCAGGGGCCCAAGAGACCCAGTACTTC; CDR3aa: CASSLAPGAQETQYF
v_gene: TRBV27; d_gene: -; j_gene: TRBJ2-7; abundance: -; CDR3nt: TGTGCCAGCTCCCGGTCGAGGGAGCAGTACTTC; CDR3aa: CASSRSREQYF
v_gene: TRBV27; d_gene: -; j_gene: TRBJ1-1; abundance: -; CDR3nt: TGTGCCAGCAGCCCTAGGGGGATGGGCACTGAAGCTTTCTTT; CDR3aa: CASSPRGMGTEAFF
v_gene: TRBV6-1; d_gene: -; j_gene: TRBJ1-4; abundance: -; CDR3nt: TGTGCCAGCAGGGATAAGGTGCGGGGTGAAAAACTGTTTTTT; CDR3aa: CASRDKVRGEKLFF
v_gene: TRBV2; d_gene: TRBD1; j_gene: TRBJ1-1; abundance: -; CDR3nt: TGTGCCAGCAGCGCTCGACAGGGTCGGACTGAAGCTTTCTTT; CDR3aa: CASSARQGRTEAFF
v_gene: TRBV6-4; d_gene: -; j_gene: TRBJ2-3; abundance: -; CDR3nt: TGTGCCAGCAGCGGACAGACGACTGGGGATACGCAGTATTTT; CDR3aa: CASSGQTTGDTQYF
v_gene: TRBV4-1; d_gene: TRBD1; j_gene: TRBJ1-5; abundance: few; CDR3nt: TGCGCCAGCAGCCTGACATCCGGGACAGCTCCTAATCAGCCCCAGCATTTT; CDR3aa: CASSLTSGTAPNQPQHF
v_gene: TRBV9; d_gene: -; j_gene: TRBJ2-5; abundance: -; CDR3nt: TGTGCCAGCAGCGTAGTGGGGGGGGCCGAGGGGACCCAGTACTTC; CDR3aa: CASSVVGGAEGTQYF
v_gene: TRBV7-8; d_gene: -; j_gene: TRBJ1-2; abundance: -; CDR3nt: TGTGCCAGCAGCTTAGTTGCATCTACTAACTATGGCTACACCTTC; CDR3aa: CASSLVASTNYGYTF